The rows below give T cell receptor beta chains drawn from one sample of a study of blood T cell repertoires in COVID-19. Sequencing used immunoSEQ multiplex PCR; TCRdb keeps in-frame clones, though not all of them. This repertoire shows some 300,000 clones, about 86% found once; its top ten account for around 12%. The specimen was peripheral blood. These receptors came from a woman aged 70-85 years with COVID-19, enrolled during active disease. CDR3s include the opening cysteine and the closing phenylalanine or tryptophan. Each record gives: V gene, D gene, clone size, J gene, CDR3 DNA, CDR3 protein. The D gene is left open where the match is weak. Clone size is not always given. Where it is, it says once, few, many or a class for expanded clones.

TRBV5-1	TRBD2	NA	TRBJ2-3	TGCGCCAGCAGCTACCTAGCGGGCTCTAGCACAGATACGCAGTATTTT	CASSYLAGSSTDTQYF
TRBV7-9	TRBD1	few	TRBJ1-2	TGTGCCAGCACCGTGGGACAGGGCAACTATGGCTACACCTTC	CASTVGQGNYGYTF
TRBV7-2	TRBD1	few	TRBJ2-5	TGTGCCAGCAGCTTACAAAGGACAGGGCAAGAGACCCAGTACTTC	CASSLQRTGQETQYF
TRBV5-1	NA	NA	TRBJ1-1	TGCGCCAGCAGCCCCTCCAGGGTGGAGAACACTGAAGCTTTCTTT	CASSPSRVENTEAFF
TRBV2	TRBD1	NA	TRBJ2-7	TGTGCCAGCAGTCAGGGGGCTCACTACGAGCAGTACTTC	CASSQGAHYEQYF
TRBV25-1	TRBD1	NA	TRBJ2-1	TGTGCCAGCAGTGAGGAGGAGCCGGACAGGGGTAATTACAATGAGCAGTTCTTC	CASSEEEPDRGNYNEQFF
TRBV19	NA	NA	TRBJ1-4	TGTGCCAGTAGTCCCCGCGCCCGGGATGAAAAACTGTTTTTT	CASSPRARDEKLFF
TRBV5-1	NA	NA	TRBJ1-3	TGCGCCAGCAGCCCTGGACAAACTGGAAACACCATATATTTT	CASSPGQTGNTIYF
TRBV28	NA	NA	TRBJ1-4	TGTGCCAGCAAGGAGGAAAAACTGTTTTTT	CASKEEKLFF
TRBV29-1	TRBD2	NA	TRBJ2-7	TGCAGCGTCCTAACGGGACTAGCGGGGGGAGTAGGCCCCTACGAGCAGTACTTC	CSVLTGLAGGVGPYEQYF
TRBV6-5	NA	NA	TRBJ2-1	TGTGCCAGCAGTTATGGGGGGAATGAGCAGTTCTTC	CASSYGGNEQFF
TRBV9	NA	NA	TRBJ1-6	TGTGCCAGCAGCGCCGGGGGGGGCAATTCACCCCTCCACTTT	CASSAGGGNSPLHF
TRBV6-5	TRBD1	NA	TRBJ1-2	TGTGCCAGCAGTTGGGGGGGGACAGGGGATGGCTACACCTTC	CASSWGGTGDGYTF
TRBV18	NA	NA	TRBJ2-3	TGTGCCAGCGCCATAAATTTAGCTAGCACAGATACGCAGTATTTT	CASAINLASTDTQYF
TRBV11-2	NA	NA	TRBJ2-2	TGTGCCAGCAGCTTAGTAGACTGGAACACCGGGGAGCTGTTTTTT	CASSLVDWNTGELFF
TRBV24-1	TRBD1	NA	TRBJ1-2	TGTGCCACCGCCTGGGACAGCTGGGGCTACACCTTC	CATAWDSWGYTF
TRBV2	TRBD2	NA	TRBJ2-5	TGTGCCAGCAGCGGCCTAGCGGGGGTGCAAGAGACCCAGTACTTC	CASSGLAGVQETQYF
TRBV5-4	TRBD1	NA	TRBJ2-3	TGTGCCAGCAGCTATTCCGGAGGGACAGGGACAGATACGCAGTATTTT	CASSYSGGTGTDTQYF
TRBV6-2/TRBV6-3	TRBD1	once	TRBJ2-7	TGTGCCAGCAGCCCCGACAGGGGGATCCACGAGCAGTACTTC	CASSPDRGIHEQYF
TRBV18	TRBD1	once	TRBJ2-3	TGTGCCAGCTCACCAGGGACAGTTAGCACAGATACGCAGTATTTT	CASSPGTVSTDTQYF
TRBV5-1	NA	NA	TRBJ1-1	TGCGCCAGCAGCTTGGCGGGTTACACTGAAGCTTTCTTT	CASSLAGYTEAFF
TRBV2	NA	NA	TRBJ2-3	TGTGCCAGCAGTGAGCCGACAGGAAGCACAGATACGCAGTATTTT	CASSEPTGSTDTQYF
TRBV9	TRBD1	NA	TRBJ1-3	TGTGCCAGCAGCTTCCGGGACAGGGCTGGAAACACCATATATTTT	CASSFRDRAGNTIYF
TRBV28	NA	NA	TRBJ2-7	TGTGCCAGCAGTCCCGGGGTCTACGAGCAGTACTTC	CASSPGVYEQYF